This TCR beta chain was recorded in a study of CD8+ T cells in alopecia areata. Study at large: Treated individuals took tofacitinib by mouth, 5 to 10 mg twice daily.

Concerning this clone itself: The antigen is unknown.

The CDR3 covers 17 residues. RNA extraction was followed by reverse transcription into cDNA, which acted as the sequencing template. Here immunoSEQ multiplex PCR was the method, and the copy in TCRdb shows in-frame clones only, minus some. This sample has 150,000 to 200,000 clones; 60% occur once, and the top ten carry approximately 1%. Study results and caveats: Clonality was higher in lesional than normal scalp, especially in alopecia totalis/universalis.

Described treatment: oral pan-JAK inhibitor, 5-10 mg twice daily. This clonotype was sampled from a human donor with alopecia areata. The rearrangement uses TRBV12-2 and TRBJ2-7; TRBD1 is the table's D call, not checked against the DNA. TRBV12-2 is reported as a pseudogene. The sample was CD4+ T cells sorted from blood, taken at week 24, from a patient treated with tofacitinib. The CDR3 DNA sequence: TGTGCAAGTCGCTTAGCGCGTCGGACAGAGGTCTCCTACGAGCAGTACTTC. Amino acid sequence: CASRLARRTEVSYEQYF.